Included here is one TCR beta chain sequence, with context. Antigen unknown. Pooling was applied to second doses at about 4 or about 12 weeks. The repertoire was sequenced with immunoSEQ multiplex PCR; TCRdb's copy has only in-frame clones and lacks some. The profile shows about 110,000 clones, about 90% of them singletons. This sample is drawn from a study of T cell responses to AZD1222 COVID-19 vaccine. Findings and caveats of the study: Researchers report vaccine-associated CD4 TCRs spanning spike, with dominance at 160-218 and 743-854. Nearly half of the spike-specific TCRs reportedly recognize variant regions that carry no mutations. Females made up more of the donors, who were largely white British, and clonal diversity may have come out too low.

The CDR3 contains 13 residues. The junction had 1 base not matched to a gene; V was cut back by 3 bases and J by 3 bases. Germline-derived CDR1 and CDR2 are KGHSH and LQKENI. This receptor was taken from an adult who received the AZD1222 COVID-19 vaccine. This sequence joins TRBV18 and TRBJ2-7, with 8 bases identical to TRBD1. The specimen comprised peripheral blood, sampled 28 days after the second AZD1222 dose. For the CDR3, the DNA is TGTGCCAGCTCACCGGACAGGGTCTACGAGCAGTACTTC. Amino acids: CASSPDRVYEQYF.